This is a list of T cell receptor beta chains from one sample in a study of shared clonotypes between healthy human individuals. Using immunoSEQ multiplex PCR, the repertoire was profiled, and TCRdb retains in-frame clones only, with some absent. The sample contains some 2 million clones, roughly 95% of which appear only once. Sample: naive CD8+ T cells sorted from blood. The receptors stem from a man between 18 and 29 years old in good health. Each CDR3 is given with its conserved first and last residue. Each record gives: V gene, J gene, clone size, D gene, CDR3 DNA, CDR3 protein. D genes are given only for firm matches. Clone size is given for some rows only: seen once, a few or many times, or a class if the clone is expanded.

v_gene: TRBV7-2; j_gene: TRBJ1-1; abundance: -; d_gene: -; CDR3nt: TGTGCCAGCAACTTCGGGAACACTGAAGCTTTCTTT; CDR3aa: CASNFGNTEAFF
v_gene: TRBV5-6; j_gene: TRBJ2-1; abundance: -; d_gene: TRBD2; CDR3nt: TGTGCCAGCAGCTCCCAATCCGGGACTAGCGGGATGGGGAATGAGCAGTTCTTC; CDR3aa: CASSSQSGTSGMGNEQFF
v_gene: TRBV28; j_gene: TRBJ2-7; abundance: -; d_gene: -; CDR3nt: TGTGCCAGCAGCCGGCCAGGACGGTCCTACGAGCAGTACTTC; CDR3aa: CASSRPGRSYEQYF
v_gene: TRBV2; j_gene: TRBJ2-1; abundance: -; d_gene: -; CDR3nt: TGTGCCAGCAGTGAAGTGGCAGGGTACAATGAGCAGTTCTTC; CDR3aa: CASSEVAGYNEQFF
v_gene: TRBV7-7; j_gene: TRBJ2-5; abundance: -; d_gene: -; CDR3nt: TGTGCTAGCAGCTTAGCGGCCGCGGAAGAGACCCAGTACTTC; CDR3aa: CASSLAAAEETQYF
v_gene: TRBV7-2; j_gene: TRBJ2-1; abundance: -; d_gene: -; CDR3nt: TGTGCCAGCAGCTCGGACAGCTCCCTGGGTGAGCAGTTCTTC; CDR3aa: CASSSDSSLGEQFF
v_gene: TRBV11-1; j_gene: TRBJ2-7; abundance: -; d_gene: -; CDR3nt: TGTGCCAGCAGCTTAGCGTTTGGGCAGGGCGACGACGAGCAGTACTTC; CDR3aa: CASSLAFGQGDDEQYF
v_gene: TRBV5-4; j_gene: TRBJ2-5; abundance: -; d_gene: -; CDR3nt: TGTGCCAGCAGCTTGGATTCGAGTATACAGACCCAGTACTTC; CDR3aa: CASSLDSSIQTQYF
v_gene: TRBV5-5; j_gene: TRBJ2-7; abundance: -; d_gene: -; CDR3nt: TGTGCCAGCAGTTGGACGAGCTCCTACGAGCAGTACTTC; CDR3aa: CASSWTSSYEQYF
v_gene: TRBV28; j_gene: TRBJ1-5; abundance: -; d_gene: TRBD1; CDR3nt: TGTGCCAGCATCGTCGACAGGGGCGGGGGTCAGCCCCAGCATTTT; CDR3aa: CASIVDRGGGQPQHF
v_gene: TRBV19; j_gene: TRBJ2-2; abundance: -; d_gene: TRBD1; CDR3nt: TGTGCCAGTAGTATAGGACAGGGCGGGGAGCTGTTTTTT; CDR3aa: CASSIGQGGELFF
v_gene: TRBV5-8; j_gene: TRBJ2-2; abundance: -; d_gene: -; CDR3nt: TGTGCCAGCAGCAACCCGAGGGTTCGGACCGGGGAGCTGTTTTTT; CDR3aa: CASSNPRVRTGELFF
v_gene: TRBV18; j_gene: TRBJ2-2; abundance: -; d_gene: TRBD1; CDR3nt: TGTGCCAGCTCACCAGTGGTACAGGGGATGGGCCCAAAAAGCACCGGGGAGCTGTTTTTT; CDR3aa: CASSPVVQGMGPKSTGELFF
v_gene: TRBV19; j_gene: TRBJ1-2; abundance: -; d_gene: -; CDR3nt: TGTGCCAGTAGTCTCCCCGACCCGGACCTAGGGCGGTATGGCTACACCTTC; CDR3aa: CASSLPDPDLGRYGYTF
v_gene: TRBV11-2; j_gene: TRBJ1-1; abundance: -; d_gene: -; CDR3nt: TGTGCCAGCAGCTCGCCGGGAGGGGTAGCTTTCTTT; CDR3aa: CASSSPGGVAFF
v_gene: TRBV7-9; j_gene: TRBJ2-7; abundance: -; d_gene: TRBD1; CDR3nt: TGTGCCAGCAGCTTAGCGATGGGACAGTCCTACGAGCAGTACTTC; CDR3aa: CASSLAMGQSYEQYF
v_gene: TRBV19; j_gene: TRBJ1-5; abundance: -; d_gene: -; CDR3nt: TGTGCCAGTAGTATAGAAGGAGGGGATCAGCCCCAGCATTTT; CDR3aa: CASSIEGGDQPQHF
v_gene: TRBV7-9; j_gene: TRBJ1-5; abundance: -; d_gene: -; CDR3nt: TGTGCCAGCAGCTGGGATTCTAGCAATCAGCCCCAGCATTTT; CDR3aa: CASSWDSSNQPQHF
v_gene: TRBV5-1; j_gene: TRBJ2-1; abundance: -; d_gene: -; CDR3nt: TGCGCCAGCAGCTCAACCACTAGCTCCTACAATGAGCAGTTCTTC; CDR3aa: CASSSTTSSYNEQFF
v_gene: TRBV19; j_gene: TRBJ1-6; abundance: -; d_gene: -; CDR3nt: TGTGCCAGTAGTATTCTACAGGGAAATTCACCCCTCCACTTT; CDR3aa: CASSILQGNSPLHF
v_gene: TRBV9; j_gene: TRBJ2-4; abundance: once; d_gene: -; CDR3nt: TGTGCCAGCAGCGTGGGCCCTCCCAAAAACATTCAGTACTTC; CDR3aa: CASSVGPPKNIQYF
v_gene: TRBV7-5; j_gene: TRBJ2-5; abundance: -; d_gene: -; CDR3nt: TGTGCCAGAAGCTTATGGCCAGGGGGTAACCAAGAGACCCAGTACTTC; CDR3aa: CARSLWPGGNQETQYF
v_gene: TRBV7-8; j_gene: TRBJ1-1; abundance: -; d_gene: -; CDR3nt: TGTGCCAGCAGCTTACGGACAGATAACACTGAAGCTTTCTTT; CDR3aa: CASSLRTDNTEAFF
v_gene: TRBV15; j_gene: TRBJ2-5; abundance: -; d_gene: -; CDR3nt: TGTGCCACCAGCAGAGCCAGGATCCAAGAGACCCAGTACTTC; CDR3aa: CATSRARIQETQYF
v_gene: TRBV6-1; j_gene: TRBJ2-7; abundance: -; d_gene: -; CDR3nt: TGTGCCAGCAGTGAGGGTTTCGACTACGAGCAGTACTTC; CDR3aa: CASSEGFDYEQYF
v_gene: TRBV18; j_gene: TRBJ1-3; abundance: few; d_gene: -; CDR3nt: TGTGCCAGCTCACCCAGTGATTTCTCTGGAAACACCATATATTTT; CDR3aa: CASSPSDFSGNTIYF
v_gene: TRBV30; j_gene: TRBJ2-1; abundance: -; d_gene: -; CDR3nt: TGTGCCTGGAGTATAGCGGAGTACAATGAGCAGTTCTTC; CDR3aa: CAWSIAEYNEQFF
v_gene: TRBV30; j_gene: TRBJ2-1; abundance: -; d_gene: -; CDR3nt: TGTGCCTGGAGTGGGGCAGTTGGCAATGAGCAGTTCTTC; CDR3aa: CAWSGAVGNEQFF
v_gene: TRBV10-1; j_gene: TRBJ2-3; abundance: few; d_gene: TRBD2; CDR3nt: TGCGCCAGCAGTGAAGCGGGGGATACGCAGTATTTT; CDR3aa: CASSEAGDTQYF
v_gene: TRBV5-1; j_gene: TRBJ2-7; abundance: -; d_gene: TRBD2; CDR3nt: TGCGCCAGCAGCTTGTCTAGCGGGAGAATCCACGAGCAGTACTTC; CDR3aa: CASSLSSGRIHEQYF
v_gene: TRBV27; j_gene: TRBJ2-7; abundance: -; d_gene: -; CDR3nt: TGTGCCAGCGGTGACTTGGGGGGGGGCGGCGAGCAGTACTTC; CDR3aa: CASGDLGGGGEQYF
v_gene: TRBV11-2; j_gene: TRBJ2-7; abundance: -; d_gene: TRBD1; CDR3nt: TGTGCCAGCAGCAAGGACAGGGCCGAGCAGTACTTC; CDR3aa: CASSKDRAEQYF
v_gene: TRBV7-8; j_gene: TRBJ1-5; abundance: -; d_gene: -; CDR3nt: TGTGCCAGCAGCCCAGACGGTAGCAATCAGCCCCAGCATTTT; CDR3aa: CASSPDGSNQPQHF
v_gene: TRBV5-6; j_gene: TRBJ2-3; abundance: -; d_gene: TRBD2; CDR3nt: TGTGCCAGCAGCTTGGCGACTAGCTCTCCTACAGATACGCAGTATTTT; CDR3aa: CASSLATSSPTDTQYF
v_gene: TRBV4-1; j_gene: TRBJ2-5; abundance: -; d_gene: -; CDR3nt: TGCGCCAGCAGCCAAAGGGGAGCCCTACAAGAGACCCAGTACTTC; CDR3aa: CASSQRGALQETQYF
v_gene: TRBV30; j_gene: TRBJ2-3; abundance: -; d_gene: -; CDR3nt: TGTGCCTACGAGGGGGAGTATTCCACAGATACGCAGTATTTT; CDR3aa: CAYEGEYSTDTQYF
v_gene: TRBV30; j_gene: TRBJ2-3; abundance: -; d_gene: -; CDR3nt: TGTGCCTGGGACCTGGATTTTGGCACAGATACGCAGTATTTT; CDR3aa: CAWDLDFGTDTQYF
v_gene: TRBV10-1; j_gene: TRBJ2-1; abundance: -; d_gene: TRBD2; CDR3nt: TGCGCCAGCAGTGAGTCCGAGCGGGGGGACTACAATGAGCAGTTCTTC; CDR3aa: CASSESERGDYNEQFF
v_gene: TRBV10-3; j_gene: TRBJ1-2; abundance: once; d_gene: TRBD1; CDR3nt: TGTGCCATCAGTGGAGGACAGGGGGTCTCTGGCTACACCTTC; CDR3aa: CAISGGQGVSGYTF
v_gene: TRBV6-1; j_gene: TRBJ2-5; abundance: -; d_gene: -; CDR3nt: TGTGCCAGCAGTGAAATTGGCTGGGGAGAGACCCAGTACTTC; CDR3aa: CASSEIGWGETQYF
v_gene: TRBV28; j_gene: TRBJ2-5; abundance: -; d_gene: -; CDR3nt: TGTGCCAGCAGAAAGTCCCCGGGGTCGGAGACCCAGTACTTC; CDR3aa: CASRKSPGSETQYF
v_gene: TRBV5-6; j_gene: TRBJ1-5; abundance: once; d_gene: TRBD1; CDR3nt: TGTGCCAGCAGCTCTGGCGGGACAGGGTATCATCAGCCCCAGCATTTT; CDR3aa: CASSSGGTGYHQPQHF
v_gene: TRBV5-1; j_gene: TRBJ1-2; abundance: -; d_gene: -; CDR3nt: TGCGCCAGCAGCTTGGCCGGCGGCATCTATGGCTACACCTTC; CDR3aa: CASSLAGGIYGYTF
v_gene: TRBV5-1; j_gene: TRBJ2-7; abundance: once; d_gene: -; CDR3nt: TGCGCCAGCAGCCCGGATTTCTACGAGCAGTACTTC; CDR3aa: CASSPDFYEQYF
v_gene: TRBV6-1; j_gene: TRBJ2-7; abundance: -; d_gene: TRBD1; CDR3nt: TGTGCCACCGACAGGGCCCTCTTCTCCTACGAGCAGTACTTC; CDR3aa: CATDRALFSYEQYF
v_gene: TRBV13; j_gene: TRBJ2-5; abundance: -; d_gene: TRBD1; CDR3nt: TGTGCCAGCAGCTTCGGTGCCGGGACAGGGGCGAAGAAGACCCAGTACTTC; CDR3aa: CASSFGAGTGAKKTQYF
v_gene: TRBV19; j_gene: TRBJ2-1; abundance: -; d_gene: TRBD2; CDR3nt: TGTGCCAGTAGTATTCCGGGGGAGGGGTCCTACAATGAGCAGTTCTTC; CDR3aa: CASSIPGEGSYNEQFF
v_gene: TRBV9; j_gene: TRBJ2-7; abundance: -; d_gene: TRBD1; CDR3nt: TGTGCCAGCAGCCCCCGACAGGGTGAACGCGAGCAGTACTTC; CDR3aa: CASSPRQGEREQYF
v_gene: TRBV2; j_gene: TRBJ2-1; abundance: -; d_gene: -; CDR3nt: TGTGCCAGCAGTGAAGAGTACAGGGTGAACAATGAGCAGTTCTTC; CDR3aa: CASSEEYRVNNEQFF
v_gene: TRBV9; j_gene: TRBJ1-1; abundance: -; d_gene: -; CDR3nt: TGTGCCAGCAGCGTAGGGGACACGTTGAACACTGAAGCTTTCTTT; CDR3aa: CASSVGDTLNTEAFF
v_gene: TRBV7-9; j_gene: TRBJ2-4; abundance: once; d_gene: -; CDR3nt: TGTGCCAGCAGCTTACTAGCCGACAAAAACATTCAGTACTTC; CDR3aa: CASSLLADKNIQYF
v_gene: TRBV2; j_gene: TRBJ2-7; abundance: -; d_gene: TRBD1; CDR3nt: TGTGCCAGCAGTACCGGGACAGGGTCTTACGAGCAGTACTTC; CDR3aa: CASSTGTGSYEQYF
v_gene: TRBV28; j_gene: TRBJ1-2; abundance: -; d_gene: -; CDR3nt: TGTGCCAGCAGTTCACACGAAAAGGGCTATGGCTACACCTTC; CDR3aa: CASSSHEKGYGYTF
v_gene: TRBV25-1; j_gene: TRBJ1-1; abundance: -; d_gene: -; CDR3nt: TGTGCCAGCAGACTCGAATGGGGTACTGAAGCTTTCTTT; CDR3aa: CASRLEWGTEAFF